This section outlines one T cell receptor (beta chain) sequence together with its context. This clonotype was observed many times. It lacks a known antigen. No much larger clone is present one base from it, and per-base qualities are unavailable. This sample stems from a study of T cells in Graves' hyperthyroidism and ophthalmopathy (dated by TCRdb to about 2019). Regarding the research as a whole: Peripheral blood was collected at initial diagnosis, before any treatment. A discovery cohort of about a hundred patients, roughly 45 with Graves' ophthalmopathy and over 55 with stable Graves' hyperthyroidism, was used to find distinguishing TCR V-J signatures. Prospective prediction of ophthalmopathy was tested in an independent validation cohort of fewer than 20 hyperthyroidism patients and approximately 17 patients who later progressed to ophthalmopathy. The 75 to 100 discovery patients were randomly split 7:3 into training and test sets. In addition, the study compared T-cell repertoires in thyroid tissue and in blood from several Graves' hyperthyroidism patients. Once sampling was done, hyperthyroidism patients were given methimazole at a starting dose of 30 mg daily, whereas ophthalmopathy patients were given high-dose intravenous methylprednisolone. The paper reports TCR Vbeta CDR3 sequencing of 140 or so peripheral blood samples: over 40 ophthalmopathy, fewer than 80 hyperthyroidism and around 17 progressor patients.

The TCR beta CDR3 regions were amplified from RNA transcripts. A first-round RT-PCR of the TCR CDR3 used the HTBI primer set with the Qiagen OneStep RT-PCR kit. The libraries were constructed in a second round of multiplex PCR and then size-selected and purified. Libraries were sequenced paired-end with 100 bp reads on an Illumina HiSeq2000. The paper's processing steps were these. SOAPnuke was used to process the raw data, with reads discarded if the reads contained adapters or uncalled bases, had a mean Phred below 15, or lacked an exact constant-primer or identifier match. COPE v1.2.5 was used to merge high-quality paired reads, and clonotypes were defined as unique nucleotide sequences. MiTCR v1.1 was used to align the clonotypes against IMGT TRBV, TRBD and TRBJ reference segments. Only V-J combinations with frequency above 0.0001, covering 99% to 99.2% of repertoires, were analysed. A TCS score was defined as the ratio of F50 (clonal expansion) to E x V (chaos), with BLOSUM62-based TCRdist applied between CDR3 peptides within each V-J. Welch's t-statistics and random forest reduced several hundred V-J features to roughly 13, which were used in a naive Bayes classifier (R e1071). The Morisita-Horn index was used to measure how similar the thyroid and blood repertoires were. TCRdb's own reprocessing of the public reads used fastp at Q25 and MiXCR and kept productive beta chains. Each entry merges the rows of one CDR3 protein and shows their most common DNA and genes. These V and J calls rely on TCRdb rather than the paper's analysis. For this sample the table gives approximately 610,000 distinct CDR3 sequences, of which about 15% were detected only once. The ten largest clones represent about 4% of the sample.

Paper-wide results and their limitations: In cross-validation, a model built on a 13 V-J signature told ophthalmopathy apart from stable hyperthyroidism with under 90% sensitivity and roughly 83% specificity, and in testing the same model reached 80%/75%. During validation, the model predicted progression to ophthalmopathy a median of about 6.5 months ahead of onset, with approximately 70% sensitivity and about 75% specificity. Sample size was not statistically predetermined, and investigators were not blinded to group allocation. Most expanded thyroid clonotypes (frequency above 0.001) were also found in blood, which suggests that blood repertoires may mirror thyroid immune responses.

The CDR3 has 16 amino acids, counting the end cysteine and phenylalanine. Left in the record is the CDR3 DNA by itself, 48 bases read in frame from the first base. V is cut back by 3 bases and J by 3 bases, with 9 bases in the junction unmatched. The germline V gene (reference sequence) yields LNHDA for CDR1 and SQIVND for CDR2. In the ophthalmopathy patients, disease was moderately to severely active, with a Clinical Activity Score of 3 or more, a NOSPECS grade of 4 or more, and a duration of less than 3 months. Any patient with an uncontrolled infection, another autoimmune disease, pregnancy or lactation was excluded. Clinical symptoms, serum thyroxine and TRAb, thyroid ultrasound, and orbital computed tomography formed the basis for the diagnoses. Ficoll-Paque density gradient centrifugation was used to isolate PBMCs from around 9.1 ml of fresh peripheral blood. Total RNA was extracted with Trizol reagent, and quality was checked on an Agilent 2100 Bioanalyzer.

In this chain, TRBV19 is recombined with TRBJ2-7; 9 central nucleotides agree with TRBD1. This sequence was found in a woman between 35 and 50 years old with Graves' ophthalmopathy. Sequenced: blood. This receptor has the CDR3 CASSIPPGQGNYEQYF. The DNA sequence reads TGTGCCAGTAGTATCCCTCCGGGACAGGGTAACTACGAGCAGTACTTC.